The text below deals with one TCR beta chain. Seattle patient enrollment occurred during active infection, with longitudinal follow-up thereafter. This CDR3 has 12 residues. Trimming pared 0 bases from V and 6 bases from J, leaving 8 bases between. Germline V gene lookup returns CDR1 GTSNPN and CDR2 SVGIG (reference sequence). This sample is part of a study of blood T cell repertoires in COVID-19. Study overall: Spain, Italy and the United States supplied samples that represented acute and convalescent COVID-19. In each case, the material was cDNA or gDNA derived from T cells, B-cell-depleted T cells, or PBMCs.

In the authors' workflow: Amplifying reference gene primers gave estimates of nucleated cell counts. TCRdb's table, derived via immunoSEQ multiplex PCR, lists solely in-frame clones and lacks some. That table gives V, J and clone size, and the DNA gave D and trimming. The sample records tens of thousands of clones, roughly 79% being singletons. Source material: peripheral blood. This TCR derives from an elderly man with COVID-19, enrolled during active disease. The rearrangement uses TRBV30 and TRBJ1-1, with a weak D call TRBD1 (5 bases). DNA for the CDR3: TGTGCCTGGAGTGTGGACATCCCTGAAGCTTTCTTT. This translates into CAWSVDIPEAFF.